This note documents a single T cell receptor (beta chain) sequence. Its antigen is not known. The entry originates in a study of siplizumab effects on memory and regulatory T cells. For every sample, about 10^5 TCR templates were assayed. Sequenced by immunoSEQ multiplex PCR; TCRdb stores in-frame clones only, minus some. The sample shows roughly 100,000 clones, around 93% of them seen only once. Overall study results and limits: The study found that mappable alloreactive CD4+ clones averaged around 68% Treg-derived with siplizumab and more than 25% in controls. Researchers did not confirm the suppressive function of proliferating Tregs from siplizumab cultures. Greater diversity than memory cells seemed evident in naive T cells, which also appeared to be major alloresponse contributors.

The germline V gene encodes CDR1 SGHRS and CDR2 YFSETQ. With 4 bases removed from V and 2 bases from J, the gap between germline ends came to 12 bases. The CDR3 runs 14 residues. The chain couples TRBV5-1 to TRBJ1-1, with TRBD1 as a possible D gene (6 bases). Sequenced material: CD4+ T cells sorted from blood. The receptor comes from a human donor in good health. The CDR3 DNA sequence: TGCGCCAGCAGCGCGGGACACCACAACACTGAAGCTTTCTTT. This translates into CASSAGHHNTEAFF.